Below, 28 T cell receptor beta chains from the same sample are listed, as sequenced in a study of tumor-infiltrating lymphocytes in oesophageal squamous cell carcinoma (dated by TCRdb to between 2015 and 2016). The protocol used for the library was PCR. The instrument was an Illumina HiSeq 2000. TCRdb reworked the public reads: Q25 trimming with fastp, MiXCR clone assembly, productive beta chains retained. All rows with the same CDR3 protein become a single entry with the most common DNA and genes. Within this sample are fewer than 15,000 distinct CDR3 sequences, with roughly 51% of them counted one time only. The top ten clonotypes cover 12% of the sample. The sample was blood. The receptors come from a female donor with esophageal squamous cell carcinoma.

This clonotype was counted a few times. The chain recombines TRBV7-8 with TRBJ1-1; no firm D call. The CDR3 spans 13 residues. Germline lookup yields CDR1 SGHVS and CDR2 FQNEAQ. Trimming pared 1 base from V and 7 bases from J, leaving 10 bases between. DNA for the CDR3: TGTGCCAGCAGCTTAGAGTACGGGAATGAAGCTTTCTTT. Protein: CASSLEYGNEAFF.

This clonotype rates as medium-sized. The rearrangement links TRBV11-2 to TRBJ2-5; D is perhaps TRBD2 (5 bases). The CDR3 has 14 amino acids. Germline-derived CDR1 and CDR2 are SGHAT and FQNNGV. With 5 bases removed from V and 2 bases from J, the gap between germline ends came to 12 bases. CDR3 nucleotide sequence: TGTGCCAGCAGCCCGACTACTAATCAAGAGACCCAGTACTTC. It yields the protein CASSPTTNQETQYF.

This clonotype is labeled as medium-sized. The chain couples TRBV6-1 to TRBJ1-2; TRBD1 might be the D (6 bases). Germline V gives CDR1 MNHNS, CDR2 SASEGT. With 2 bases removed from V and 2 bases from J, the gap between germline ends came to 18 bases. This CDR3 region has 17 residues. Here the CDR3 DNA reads TGTGCCAGCAGTGAACCCTCGACAGGTGGGGGGAACTATGGCTACACCTTC. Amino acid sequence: CASSEPSTGGGNYGYTF.

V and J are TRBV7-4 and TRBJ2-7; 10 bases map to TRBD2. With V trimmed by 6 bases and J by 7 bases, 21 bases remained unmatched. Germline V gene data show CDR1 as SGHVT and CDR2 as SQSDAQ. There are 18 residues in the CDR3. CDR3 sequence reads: CASRFPSSSGSSYNEQYF. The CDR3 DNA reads TGTGCCAGCAGGTTTCCCTCTTCTAGCGGGAGTTCGTACAATGAGCAGTACTTC.

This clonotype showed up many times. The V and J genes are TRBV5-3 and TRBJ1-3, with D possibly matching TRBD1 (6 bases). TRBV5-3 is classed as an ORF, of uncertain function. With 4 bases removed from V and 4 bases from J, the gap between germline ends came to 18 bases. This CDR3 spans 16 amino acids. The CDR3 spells CARSLNRELKGNTIYF. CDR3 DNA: TGTGCCAGAAGCCTTAACAGGGAATTAAAAGGAAACACCATATATTTT.

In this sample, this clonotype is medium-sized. The CDR3 protein is CASSLGWNTEAFF. CDR3 in DNA: TGTGCCAGCAGCTTAGGTTGGAACACTGAAGCTTTCTTT. The genes are TRBV11-2 and TRBJ1-1; D is undetermined. Germline V gene sequence: CDR1 SGHAT, CDR2 FQNNGV. The ends were cut back, 1 base at V and 1 base at J, with 4 bases in the middle. The CDR3 loop spans 13 amino acids.

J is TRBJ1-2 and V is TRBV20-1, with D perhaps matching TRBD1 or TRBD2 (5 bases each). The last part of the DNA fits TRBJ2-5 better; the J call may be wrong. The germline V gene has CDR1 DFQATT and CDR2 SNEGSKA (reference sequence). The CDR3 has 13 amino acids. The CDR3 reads CSAPSSGTETQYF. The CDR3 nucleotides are TGCAGTGCCCCGTCCTCCGGGACAGAGACCCAGTACTTC.

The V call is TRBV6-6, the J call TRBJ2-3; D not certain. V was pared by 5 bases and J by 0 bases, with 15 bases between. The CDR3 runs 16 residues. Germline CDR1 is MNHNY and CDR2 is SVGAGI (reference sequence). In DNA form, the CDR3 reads TGTGCCAGCAGTGCTCGTATCGGGCTTAGCACAGATACGCAGTATTTT. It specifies CASSARIGLSTDTQYF.

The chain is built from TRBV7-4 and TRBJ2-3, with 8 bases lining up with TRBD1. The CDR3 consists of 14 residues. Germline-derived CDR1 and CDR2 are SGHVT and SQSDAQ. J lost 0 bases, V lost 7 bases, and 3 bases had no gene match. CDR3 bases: TGTGCCAGCAACCGACAGGGGAGCACAGATACGCAGTATTTT. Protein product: CASNRQGSTDTQYF.

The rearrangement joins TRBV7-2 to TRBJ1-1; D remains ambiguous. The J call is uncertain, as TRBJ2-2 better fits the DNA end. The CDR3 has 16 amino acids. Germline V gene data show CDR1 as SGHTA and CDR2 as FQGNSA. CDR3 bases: TGTGCCAGCAGCTCTTACGACTTCTTGAACACCGGGGAGCTGTTTTTT. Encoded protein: CASSSYDFLNTGELFF.

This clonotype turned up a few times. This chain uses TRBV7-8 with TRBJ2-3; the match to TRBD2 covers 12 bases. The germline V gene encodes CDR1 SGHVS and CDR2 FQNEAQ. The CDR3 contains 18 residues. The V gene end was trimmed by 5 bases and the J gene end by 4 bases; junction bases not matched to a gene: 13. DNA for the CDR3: TGTGCCAGCAGCCCCCTAGCGGGAGGGCCGGAAGGGGCAGATACGCAGTATTTT. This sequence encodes CASSPLAGGPEGADTQYF. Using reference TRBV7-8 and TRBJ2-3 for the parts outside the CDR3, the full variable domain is GAGVSQSPRYKVAKRGQDVALRCDPISGHVSLFWYQQALGQGPEFLTYFQNEAQLDKSGLPSDRFFAERPEGSVSTLKIQRTQQEDSAVYLCASSPLAGGPEGADTQYFGPGTRLTVL.

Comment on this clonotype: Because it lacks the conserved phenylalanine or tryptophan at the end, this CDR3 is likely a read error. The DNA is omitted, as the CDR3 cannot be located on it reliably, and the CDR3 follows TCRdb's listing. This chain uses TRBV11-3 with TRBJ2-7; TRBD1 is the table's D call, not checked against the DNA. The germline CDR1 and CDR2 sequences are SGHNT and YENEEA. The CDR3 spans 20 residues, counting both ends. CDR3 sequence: CASSLDWTGGEPVYGYTFGS.

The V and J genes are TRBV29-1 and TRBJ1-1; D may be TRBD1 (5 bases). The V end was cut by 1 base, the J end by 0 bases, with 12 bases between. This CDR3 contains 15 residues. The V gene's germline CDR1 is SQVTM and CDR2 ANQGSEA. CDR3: CSVEGDPRMNTEAFF. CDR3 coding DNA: TGCAGCGTTGAAGGGGACCCCCGGATGAACACTGAAGCTTTCTTT.

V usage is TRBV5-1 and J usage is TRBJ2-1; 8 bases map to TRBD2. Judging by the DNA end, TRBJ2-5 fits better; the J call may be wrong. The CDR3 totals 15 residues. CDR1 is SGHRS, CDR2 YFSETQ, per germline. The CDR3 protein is CASSLNSGVAETQYF. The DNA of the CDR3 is TGCGCCAGCAGCTTGAATAGCGGGGTGGCGGAGACCCAGTACTTC.

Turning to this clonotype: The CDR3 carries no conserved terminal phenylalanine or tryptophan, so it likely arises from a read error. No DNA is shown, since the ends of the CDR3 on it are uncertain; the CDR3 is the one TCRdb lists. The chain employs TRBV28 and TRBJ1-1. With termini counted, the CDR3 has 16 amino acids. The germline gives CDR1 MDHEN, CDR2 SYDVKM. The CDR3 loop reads CATRVRAGTMATPSVR.

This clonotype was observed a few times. The CDR3 nucleotides read TGTGCCAGCAGTATCTCGGGGGGCCCCTACGAGCAGTACTTC. Protein: CASSISGGPYEQYF. The chain links TRBV12-3 or TRBV12-4 to TRBJ2-5; a possible D gene is TRBD2 (7 bases). The J call is doubtful: the DNA matches TRBJ2-7 better. There are 14 residues in the CDR3.

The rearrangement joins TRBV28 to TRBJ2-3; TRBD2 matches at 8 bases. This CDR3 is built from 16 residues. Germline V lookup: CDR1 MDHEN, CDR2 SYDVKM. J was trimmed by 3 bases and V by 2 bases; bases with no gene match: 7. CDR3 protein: CASSLGASGLTDTQYF. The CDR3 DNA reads TGTGCCAGCAGTTTAGGGGCTAGCGGGTTGACAGATACGCAGTATTTT. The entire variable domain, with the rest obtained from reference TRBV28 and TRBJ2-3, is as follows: DVKVTQSSRYLVKRTGEKVFLECVQDMDHENMFWYRQDPGLGLRLIYFSYDVKMKEKGDIPEGYSVSREKKERFSLILESASTNQTSMYLCASSLGASGLTDTQYFGPGTRLTVL.

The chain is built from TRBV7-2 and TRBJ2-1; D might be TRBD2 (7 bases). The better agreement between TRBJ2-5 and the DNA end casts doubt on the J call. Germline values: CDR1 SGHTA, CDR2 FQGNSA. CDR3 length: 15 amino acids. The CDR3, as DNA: TGTGCCAGCAGCTTGGTCAGAGGGGGAGGGGAGACCCAGTACTTC. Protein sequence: CASSLVRGGGETQYF.

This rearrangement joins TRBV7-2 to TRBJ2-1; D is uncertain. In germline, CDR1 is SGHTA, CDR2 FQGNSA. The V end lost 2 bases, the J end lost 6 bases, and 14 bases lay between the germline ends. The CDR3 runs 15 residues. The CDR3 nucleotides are TGTGCCAGCAGCTTACTTTTGGTGTTCCGCAATGAGCAGTTCTTC. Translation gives CASSLLLVFRNEQFF.

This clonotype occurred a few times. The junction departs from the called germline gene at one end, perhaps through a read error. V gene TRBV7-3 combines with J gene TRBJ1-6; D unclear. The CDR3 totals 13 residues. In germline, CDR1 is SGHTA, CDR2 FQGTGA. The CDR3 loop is CASSFLPLGEQYF. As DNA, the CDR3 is TGTGCCAGCAGCTTCCTTCCGCTCGGCGAGCAGTACTTT.

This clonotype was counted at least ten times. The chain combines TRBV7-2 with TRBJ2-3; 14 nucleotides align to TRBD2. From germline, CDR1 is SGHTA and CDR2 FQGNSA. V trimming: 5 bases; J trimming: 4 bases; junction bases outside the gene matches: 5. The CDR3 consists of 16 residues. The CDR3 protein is CASSTRLAGGSDTQYF. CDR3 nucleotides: TGTGCCAGCAGCACCCGACTAGCGGGAGGGTCAGATACGCAGTATTTT.

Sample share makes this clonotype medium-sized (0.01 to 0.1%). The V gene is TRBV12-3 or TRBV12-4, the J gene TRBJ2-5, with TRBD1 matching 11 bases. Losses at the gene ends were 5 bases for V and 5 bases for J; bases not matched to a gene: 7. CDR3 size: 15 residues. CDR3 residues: CASSPRTGGRETQYF. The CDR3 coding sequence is TGTGCCAGCAGTCCAAGGACAGGGGGCCGGGAGACCCAGTACTTC.

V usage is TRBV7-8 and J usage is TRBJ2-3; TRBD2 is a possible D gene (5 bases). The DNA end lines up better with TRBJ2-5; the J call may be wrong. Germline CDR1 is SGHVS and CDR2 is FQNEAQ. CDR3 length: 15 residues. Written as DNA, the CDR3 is TGTGCCAGCAGCTTAGGCCAAGCGGCCCAAGAGACCCAGTACTTC. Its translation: CASSLGQAAQETQYF.

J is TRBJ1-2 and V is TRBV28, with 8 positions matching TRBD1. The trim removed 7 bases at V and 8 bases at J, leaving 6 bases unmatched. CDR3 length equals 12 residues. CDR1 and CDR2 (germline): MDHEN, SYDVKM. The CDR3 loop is CASNRGTRGYTF. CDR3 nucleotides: TGTGCCAGCAACAGGGGGACGCGCGGCTACACCTTC.

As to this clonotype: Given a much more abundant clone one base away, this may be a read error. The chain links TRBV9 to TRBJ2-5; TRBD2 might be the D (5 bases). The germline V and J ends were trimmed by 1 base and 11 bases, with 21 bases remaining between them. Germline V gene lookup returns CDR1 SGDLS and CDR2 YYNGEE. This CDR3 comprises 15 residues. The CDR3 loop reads CASSVLAGGNNEQYF. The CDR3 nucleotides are TGTGCCAGCAGCGTACTAGCTGGCGGAAACAATGAGCAGTACTTC.

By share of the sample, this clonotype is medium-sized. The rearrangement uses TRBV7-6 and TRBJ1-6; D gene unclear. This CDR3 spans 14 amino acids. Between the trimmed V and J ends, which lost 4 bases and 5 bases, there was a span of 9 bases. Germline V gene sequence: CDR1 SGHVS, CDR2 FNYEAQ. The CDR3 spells CASSSDIDNSPLHF. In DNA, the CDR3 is TGTGCCAGCAGCTCCGATATCGATAATTCACCCCTCCACTTT.

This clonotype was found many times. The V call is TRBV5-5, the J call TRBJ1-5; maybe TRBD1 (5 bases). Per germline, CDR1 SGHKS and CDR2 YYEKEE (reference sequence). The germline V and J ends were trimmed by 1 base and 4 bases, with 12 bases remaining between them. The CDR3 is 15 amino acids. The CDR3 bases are TGTGCCAGCAGCTTGTGGGGAGAGGGGAATCAGCCCCAGCATTTT. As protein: CASSLWGEGNQPQHF.

The CDR3 sequence: CASPSAQGSSEQFF. The CDR3 bases are TGTGCCAGCCCCTCAGCCCAAGGGTCCAGTGAGCAGTTCTTC. The chain has TRBV5-4 and TRBJ2-4; no firm D call. The last part of the DNA fits TRBJ2-1 better; the J call may be wrong. The CDR3 has 14 amino acids. Per germline, CDR1 SGHNT and CDR2 YYREEE (reference sequence).